This is a list of T cell receptor beta chains from one sample in a study of beta chain features in type 1 diabetes. The method was immunoSEQ multiplex PCR; TCRdb's version includes in-frame clones alone and lacks a portion of them. The sample lists approximately 240,000 clones, roughly 16% occurring once. The source material was naive CD4+ T cells from blood. The receptors here all came from a man in his thirties or forties with type 1 diabetes. Both conserved end residues are part of each CDR3. D genes are given only for firm matches. Size is omitted from some rows. Given values are once, few, many or a class for expanded clones.

few	-	TRBV6-6	TRBJ2-3	TGTGCCAGCAGCCTACAAGGGAGCAGCACAGATACGCAGTATTTT	CASSLQGSSTDTQYF
few	TRBD2	TRBV10-3	TRBJ2-3	TGTGCCATCAGTGAAGGACTAGCGGGCCAGACAGATACGCAGTATTTT	CAISEGLAGQTDTQYF
few	-	TRBV30	TRBJ1-1	TGTGCCTGGTCCAAGAACACTGAAGCTTTCTTT	CAWSKNTEAFF
few	-	TRBV9	TRBJ2-7	TGTGCCAGCAGCGTAGTCGCAGGCTCCTACGAGCAGTACTTC	CASSVVAGSYEQYF
few	-	TRBV2	TRBJ1-2	TGTGCCAGCAGTGAAGCGCTTCGGTCGAACTATGGCTACACCTTC	CASSEALRSNYGYTF
-	-	TRBV21-1	TRBJ2-1	TGTGCCAGCAGCAAAGCCCCTAGCGGGCTAGACAATGAGCAGTTCTTC	CASSKAPSGLDNEQFF
few	-	TRBV5-4	TRBJ2-5	TGTGCCAGCAGCTTGGCCTACAGCCAAGAGACCCAGTACTTC	CASSLAYSQETQYF
few	-	TRBV30	TRBJ1-2	TGTGCCTGGAGTGAGGGTTATGGCTACACCTTC	CAWSEGYGYTF
few	TRBD1	TRBV29-1	TRBJ2-5	TGCAGCGATCTGAGGGGGCGCGGGGAGACCCAGTACTTC	CSDLRGRGETQYF
few	TRBD2	TRBV4-2	TRBJ2-5	TGTGCCAGCAGCCCACTAGCGGGTATCCAAGAGACCCAGTACTTC	CASSPLAGIQETQYF
-	-	TRBV21-1	TRBJ2-3	TGTGCCAGCAGCCCCCCGCGGACAGATACGCAGTATTTT	CASSPPRTDTQYF
-	TRBD2	TRBV6-5	TRBJ2-7	TGTGCCAGCAGCCCAGCGGGATCCTACGAGCAGTACTTC	CASSPAGSYEQYF
-	-	TRBV29-1	TRBJ2-3	TGCAGCGATAAGGACAGCACAGATACGCAGTATTTT	CSDKDSTDTQYF
few	TRBD2	TRBV29-1	TRBJ2-7	TGCAGCGGCGAGCGGGACCCACCCACCTACGAGCAGTACTTC	CSGERDPPTYEQYF
-	TRBD1	TRBV10-3	TRBJ2-2	TGTGCCATCAGTGACGGGACAGGCAACACCGGGGAGCTGTTTTTT	CAISDGTGNTGELFF
-	TRBD2	TRBV5-1	TRBJ2-5	TGCGCCAGCAGCATGCGTCCGGGAGGAGAGGAGACCCAGTACTTC	CASSMRPGGEETQYF
few	-	TRBV27	TRBJ2-3	TGTGCCAGCAGTCTCACGGCAGGGCTTAGCACAGATACGCAGTATTTT	CASSLTAGLSTDTQYF